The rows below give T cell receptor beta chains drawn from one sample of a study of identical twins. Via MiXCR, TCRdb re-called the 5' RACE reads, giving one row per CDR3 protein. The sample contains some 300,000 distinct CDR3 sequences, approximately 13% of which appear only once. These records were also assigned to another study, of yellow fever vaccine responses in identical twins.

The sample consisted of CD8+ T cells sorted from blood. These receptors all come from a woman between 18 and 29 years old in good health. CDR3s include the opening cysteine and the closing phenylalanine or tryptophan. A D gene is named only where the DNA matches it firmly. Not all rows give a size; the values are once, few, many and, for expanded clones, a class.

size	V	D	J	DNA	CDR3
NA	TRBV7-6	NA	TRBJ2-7	TGTGCCAGCAGCCCCAGACCCTACGAGCAGTACTTC	CASSPRPYEQYF
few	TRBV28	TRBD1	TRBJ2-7	TGTGCCAGCAGTAAACCCGGGACAGGGAGCGAGCAGTACTTC	CASSKPGTGSEQYF
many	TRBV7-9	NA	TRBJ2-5	TGTGCCAGCAGCTCCCCGCGGGGCCACCAAGAGACCCAGTACTTC	CASSSPRGHQETQYF
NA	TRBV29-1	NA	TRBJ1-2	TGCAGCGTTCCCACAGGGCTCTCTAACTATGGCTACACCTTC	CSVPTGLSNYGYTF
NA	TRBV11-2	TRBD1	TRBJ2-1	TGTGCCAGCACACCAAACAGGGGGAAAGACAATGAGCAGTTCTTC	CASTPNRGKDNEQFF
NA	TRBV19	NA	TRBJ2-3	TGTGCCAGTAGTTTAAAGACGAGCTCGGGAGATACGCAGTATTTT	CASSLKTSSGDTQYF
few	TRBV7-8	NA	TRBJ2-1	TGTGCCAGCAGCTTAGTGGGGTTCTCCTACAATGAGCAGTTCTTC	CASSLVGFSYNEQFF
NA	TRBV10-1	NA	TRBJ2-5	TGCGCCAGCAGTGGGGGTACAGAGACCCAGTACTTC	CASSGGTETQYF
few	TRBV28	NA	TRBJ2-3	TGTGCCAGCAGCTCGGGGTTTAGCACAGACCCCACAGATACGCAGTATTTT	CASSSGFSTDPTDTQYF
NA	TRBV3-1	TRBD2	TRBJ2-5	TGTGCCAGCAGCCAAGTTGCCCTAGCGGGGGCCGCTCAAGAGACCCAGTACTTC	CASSQVALAGAAQETQYF
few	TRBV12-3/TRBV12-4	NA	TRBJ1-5	TGTGCCAGCAGCCTAAGCCCCTCGCCCCAGCATTTT	CASSLSPSPQHF
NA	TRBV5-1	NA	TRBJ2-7	TGCGCCAGCAGCTTAACCCGTGATTCCGAGCAGTACTTC	CASSLTRDSEQYF
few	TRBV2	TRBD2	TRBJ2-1	TGTGCCAGTCCCTTGAGCGGGGGGAGCTTTGAGAATGAGCAGTTCTTC	CASPLSGGSFENEQFF
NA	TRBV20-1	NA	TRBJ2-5	TGCAGTGCTAGAATGCAGTACCAAGAGACCCAGTACTTC	CSARMQYQETQYF
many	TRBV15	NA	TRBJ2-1	TGTGCCACCAGCAGAGATCAGGGGGGCCGGGGGGTTTACAATGAGCAGTTCTTC	CATSRDQGGRGVYNEQFF
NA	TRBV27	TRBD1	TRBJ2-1	TGTGCCAGCACTATAGCCGGGACAGGGTATGAGCAGTTCTTC	CASTIAGTGYEQFF
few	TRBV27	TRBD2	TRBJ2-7	TGTGCCAGCAGTCCGTTCCCGGGGGGCGAGCAGTACTTC	CASSPFPGGEQYF
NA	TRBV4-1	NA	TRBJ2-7	TGCGCCAGCAGCCAGGGACCTTACGAGCAGTACTTC	CASSQGPYEQYF
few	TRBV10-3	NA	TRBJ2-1	TGTGCCATCAAGGGGGGTCTGGCGCAGGGGGATAATGAGCAGTTCTTC	CAIKGGLAQGDNEQFF
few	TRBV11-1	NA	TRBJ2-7	TGTGCCAGCAGCTTAGCGGAAGCCTACGAGCAGTACTTC	CASSLAEAYEQYF
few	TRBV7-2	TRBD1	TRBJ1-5	TGTGCCAGCAGCTTACAGGGGGAGCACGCACGGCAGCCCCAGCATTTT	CASSLQGEHARQPQHF
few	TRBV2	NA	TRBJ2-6	TGTGCCAGCAGTGAAAGGGGAGCCACCAGTATCGACTCTGGGGCCAACGTCCTGACTTTC	CASSERGATSIDSGANVLTF
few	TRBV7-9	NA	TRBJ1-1	TGTGCCAGCAGCTTTTCCTGGGCTGAAGCTTTCTTT	CASSFSWAEAFF
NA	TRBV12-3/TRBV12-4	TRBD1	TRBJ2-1	TGTGCCGTCACAGGGGGCAGGGATGAGCAGTTCTTC	CAVTGGRDEQFF
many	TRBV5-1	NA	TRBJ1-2	TGCGCCAGCAGCTCGACGGACAACTATGGCTACACCTTC	CASSSTDNYGYTF
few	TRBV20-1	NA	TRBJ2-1	TGCAGTGCTAGAGGATTAGACCACTCCTACAATGAGCAGTTCTTC	CSARGLDHSYNEQFF
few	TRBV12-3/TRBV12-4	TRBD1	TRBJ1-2	TGTGCCAGCACCGGGGACAGGGTATTAGCTAACTATGGCTACACCTTC	CASTGDRVLANYGYTF
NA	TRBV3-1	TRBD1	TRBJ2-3	TGTGCCAGCAGCCAAGAAGTGACAGGGTTCTACACAGATACGCAGTATTTT	CASSQEVTGFYTDTQYF
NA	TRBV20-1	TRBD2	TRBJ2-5	TGCAGTGCTAGAGGTCCTAGCGGGGGCGATGGGTACCAAGAGACCCAGTACTTC	CSARGPSGGDGYQETQYF
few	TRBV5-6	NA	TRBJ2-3	TGTGCCAGCAAGGGCGGTGGCTCGGAAGGGGTTTTCACAGATACGCAGTATTTT	CASKGGGSEGVFTDTQYF
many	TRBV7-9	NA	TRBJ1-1	TGTGCCACGGGGGGGGGCACTGAAGCTTTCTTT	CATGGGTEAFF
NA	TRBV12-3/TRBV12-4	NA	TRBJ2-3	TGTGCCAGCAGTTTCGGGACTGACAGGACAGATACGCAGTATTTT	CASSFGTDRTDTQYF
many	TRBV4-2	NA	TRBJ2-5	TGTGCCAGCAGCCAAGATTGGTCGGTGCAAGAGACCCAGTACTTC	CASSQDWSVQETQYF
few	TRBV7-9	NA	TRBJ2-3	TGTGCCAGCAGTCTAAGATTAGATACGCAGTATTTT	CASSLRLDTQYF
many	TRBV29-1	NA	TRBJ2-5	TGCAGCGTCGCAGCCGACGGAAACCAAGAGACCCAGTACTTC	CSVAADGNQETQYF
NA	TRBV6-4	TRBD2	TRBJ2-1	TGTGCCACCTGGGGGGGTGCCGGAGAGCAGTTCTTC	CATWGGAGEQFF
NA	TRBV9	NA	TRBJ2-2	TGTGCCAGCAGCGTTTCGGGGCTAGCAAACACCGGGGAGCTGTTTTTT	CASSVSGLANTGELFF
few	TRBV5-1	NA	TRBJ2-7	TGCGCCAGCAGCCCCACCCAGGGCCCAACCTACGAGCAGTACTTC	CASSPTQGPTYEQYF